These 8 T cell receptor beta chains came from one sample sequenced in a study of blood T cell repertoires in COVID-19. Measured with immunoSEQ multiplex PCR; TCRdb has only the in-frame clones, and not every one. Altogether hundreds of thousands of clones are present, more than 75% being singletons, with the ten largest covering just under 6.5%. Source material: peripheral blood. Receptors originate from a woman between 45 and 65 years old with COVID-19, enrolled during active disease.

In DNA form, the CDR3 reads TGTGCCAGCAGTGAGACAGGCCCTGGCTCTGGGGCCAACGTCCTGACTTTC. Translated: CASSETGPGSGANVLTF. The rearrangement joins TRBV6-4 to TRBJ2-6; TRBD1 might be the D (6 bases). V lost 3 bases to trimming and J lost 0 bases, with 12 bases between them. The CDR3 runs 17 residues. Germline loops: CDR1 MRHNA, CDR2 SNTAGT.

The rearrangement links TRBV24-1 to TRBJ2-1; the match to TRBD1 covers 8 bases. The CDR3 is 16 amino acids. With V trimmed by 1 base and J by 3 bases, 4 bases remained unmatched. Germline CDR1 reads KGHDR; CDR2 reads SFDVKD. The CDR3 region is CATSDLGTGDYNEQFF. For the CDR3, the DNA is TGTGCCACCAGTGATTTAGGGACAGGTGACTACAATGAGCAGTTCTTC.

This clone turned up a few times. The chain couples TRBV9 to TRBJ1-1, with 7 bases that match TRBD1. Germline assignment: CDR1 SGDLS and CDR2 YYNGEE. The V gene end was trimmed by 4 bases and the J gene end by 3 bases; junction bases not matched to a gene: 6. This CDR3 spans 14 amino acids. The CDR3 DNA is TGTGCCAGCAGCCTACAGCAGGGGGACACTGAAGCTTTCTTT. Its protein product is CASSLQQGDTEAFF.

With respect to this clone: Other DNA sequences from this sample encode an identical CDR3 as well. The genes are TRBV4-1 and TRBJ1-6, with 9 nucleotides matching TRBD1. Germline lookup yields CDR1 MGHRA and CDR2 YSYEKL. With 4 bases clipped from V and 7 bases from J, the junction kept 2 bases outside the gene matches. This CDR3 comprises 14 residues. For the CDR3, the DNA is TGCGCCAGCAGCCCAGGGACAGGGAATTCACCCCTCCACTTT. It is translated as CASSPGTGNSPLHF.

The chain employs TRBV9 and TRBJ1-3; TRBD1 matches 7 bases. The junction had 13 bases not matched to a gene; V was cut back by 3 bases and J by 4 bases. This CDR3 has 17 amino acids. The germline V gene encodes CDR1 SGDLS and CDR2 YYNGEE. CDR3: CASSALPSGGVGNTIYF. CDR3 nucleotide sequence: TGTGCCAGCAGCGCATTACCTTCAGGGGGTGTCGGAAACACCATATATTTT. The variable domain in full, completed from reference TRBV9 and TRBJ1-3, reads DSGVTQTPKHLITATGQRVTLRCSPRSGDLSVYWYQQSLDQGLQFLIQYYNGEERAKGNILERFSAQQFPDLHSELNLSSLELGDSALYFCASSALPSGGVGNTIYFGEGSWLTVV.

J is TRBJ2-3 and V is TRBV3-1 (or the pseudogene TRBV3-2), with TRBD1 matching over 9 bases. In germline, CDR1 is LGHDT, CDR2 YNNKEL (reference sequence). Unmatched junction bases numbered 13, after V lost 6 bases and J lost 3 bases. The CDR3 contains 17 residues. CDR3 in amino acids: CASSHADRGERTDTQYF. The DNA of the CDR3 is TGTGCCAGCAGTCACGCGGACAGGGGTGAGAGGACAGATACGCAGTATTTT.

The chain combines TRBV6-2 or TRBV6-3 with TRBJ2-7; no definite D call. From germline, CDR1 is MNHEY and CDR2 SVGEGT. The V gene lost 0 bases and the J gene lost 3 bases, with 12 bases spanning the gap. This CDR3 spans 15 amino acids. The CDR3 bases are TGTGCCAGCAGTTACTCGATGGGCCAGTACTACGAGCAGTACTTC. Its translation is CASSYSMGQYYEQYF.

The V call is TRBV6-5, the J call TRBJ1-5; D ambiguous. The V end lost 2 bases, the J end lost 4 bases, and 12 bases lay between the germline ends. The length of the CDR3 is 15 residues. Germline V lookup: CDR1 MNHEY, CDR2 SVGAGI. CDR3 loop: CASSYLTGSNQPQHF. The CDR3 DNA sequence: TGTGCCAGCAGTTACCTAACGGGGTCGAATCAGCCCCAGCATTTT.